Following are 17 T cell receptor beta chains from one sample sequenced in a study of cytomegalovirus exposure and HLA in healthy donors. A multiplex PCR was run with 60 Vbeta primers and 13 Jbeta primers. Data came from immunoSEQ multiplex PCR; TCRdb stores just in-frame clones and leaves some out. The sample consists of around 170,000 clones, approximately 79% of them appearing once. Sample: PBMCs. These TCRs come from a man aged 40-50 years in good health and CMV-seropositive.

This clone was seen only a few times. The rearrangement joins TRBV5-5 to TRBJ2-7; 9 bases are shared with TRBD1. Germline V gene lookup returns CDR1 SGHKS and CDR2 YYEKEE (reference sequence). V trimming: 4 bases; J trimming: 6 bases; junction bases outside the gene matches: 11. This CDR3 region has 15 residues. CDR3 DNA: TGTGCCAGCAGCAGCACCGGGACAGGGACCTCCGAGCAGTACTTC. Protein product: CASSSTGTGTSEQYF.

This chain links TRBV6-1 with TRBJ2-3; 10 bases line up with TRBD2. Trimming cost V 3 bases and J 5 bases; bases outside gene matches: 5. Germline V gene sequence: CDR1 MNHNS, CDR2 SASEGT. The CDR3 contains 15 residues. The CDR3 loop is CASSDSIAGGDTQYF. In nucleotides, the CDR3 is TGTGCCAGCAGTGATTCGATAGCGGGGGGAGATACGCAGTATTTT.

V usage is TRBV5-1 and J usage is TRBJ1-4; 8 nucleotides agree with TRBD1. The CDR3 spans 13 residues. Germline CDR1 SGHRS, CDR2 YFSETQ. The junction had 3 bases not matched to a gene; V was cut back by 5 bases and J by 6 bases. The CDR3 DNA reads as TGCGCCAGCAGGACAGGGGATGATGAAAAACTGTTTTTT. Its translation: CASRTGDDEKLFF.

The chain links TRBV7-6 to TRBJ2-5; D perhaps matches TRBD2 (6 bases). CDR1 is SGHVS and CDR2 is FNYEAQ in the germline V gene. This CDR3 has 14 amino acids. V dropped 0 bases and J dropped 4 bases, with 9 bases sitting between them. The CDR3 coding sequence is TGTGCCAGCAGCTTAGCGGAGGGGACAGAGACCCAGTACTTC. Amino acid sequence: CASSLAEGTETQYF. Full variable domain (rest looked up from reference TRBV7-6 and TRBJ2-5): GAGVSQSPRYKVTKRGQDVALRCDPISGHVSLYWYRQALGQGPEFLTYFNYEAQQDKSGLPNDRFSAERPEGSISTLTIQRTEQRDSAMYRCASSLAEGTETQYFGPGTRLLVL.

V and J are TRBV5-1 and TRBJ2-7; 11 nucleotides align to TRBD2. There are 16 residues in the CDR3. Germline lookup yields CDR1 SGHRS and CDR2 YFSETQ. The V gene end was trimmed by 4 bases and the J gene end by 4 bases; junction bases not matched to a gene: 10. The CDR3, as DNA: TGCGCCAGCAGCCGGGGTGGGACTAGCGGACGGTACGAGCAGTACTTC. Translating gives CASSRGGTSGRYEQYF. Using reference TRBV5-1 and TRBJ2-7 for the parts outside the CDR3, the full variable domain is KAGVTQTPRYLIKTRGQQVTLSCSPISGHRSVSWYQQTPGQGLQFLFEYFSETQRNKGNFPGRFSGRQFSNSRSEMNVSTLELGDSALYLCASSRGGTSGRYEQYFGPGTRLTVT.

The CDR3 loop reads CARGTTTGELFF. The CDR3 region has the DNA TGTGCTAGGGGGACAACAACCGGGGAGCTGTTTTTT. The chain uses TRBV7-7 and TRBJ2-2; perhaps TRBD1 as D (6 bases). The germline V gene has CDR1 SSHAT and CDR2 FNYEAQ (reference sequence). The CDR3 loop spans 12 amino acids.

The chain has TRBV30 and TRBJ1-3; the D is unclear. Germline CDR1 GTSNPN, CDR2 SVGIG (reference sequence). This CDR3 comprises 15 residues. V lost 0 bases and J lost 0, with 9 bases in between. CDR3 amino acids: CAWSVPTASGNTIYF. CDR3 DNA sequence: TGTGCCTGGAGTGTACCTACAGCCTCTGGAAACACCATATATTTT.

The rearrangement links TRBV4-3 to TRBJ2-1, with unresolved D. The CDR3 spans 14 residues. V dropped 0 bases and J dropped 4 bases, with 7 bases sitting between them. Germline CDR1 reads LGHNA; CDR2 reads YSLEER. CDR3 sequence reads: CASSQDPVYNEQFF. CDR3 nucleotides: TGCGCCAGCAGCCAAGATCCAGTGTACAATGAGCAGTTCTTC.

V is TRBV30 and J is TRBJ2-5; 10 nucleotides match TRBD1. The ends lost 3 bases at V and 4 bases at J; junction bases unmatched: 5. Germline assignment: CDR1 GTSNPN and CDR2 SVGIG (reference sequence). The CDR3 has 14 amino acids. The DNA for the CDR3 is TGTGCCTGGAGGAAAGGACAGGGGGGAGAGACCCAGTACTTC. Its translation: CAWRKGQGGETQYF. Combining the CDR3 with reference TRBV30 and TRBJ2-5 gives the whole variable domain SQTIHQWPATLVQPVGSPLSLECTVEGTSNPNLYWYRQAAGRGLQLLFYSVGIGQISSEVPQNLSASRPQDRQFILSSKKLLLSDSGFYLCAWRKGQGGETQYFGPGTRLLVL.

The chain recombines TRBV11-2 with TRBJ2-3; no clear D. From germline, CDR1 is SGHAT and CDR2 FQNNGV. Trimming took 0 bases from V and 0 from J, leaving 7 bases between them. This CDR3 is 15 amino acids long. Here the CDR3 DNA reads TGTGCCAGCAGCTTAGAGGCTGTCAGCACAGATACGCAGTATTTT. Protein product: CASSLEAVSTDTQYF.

This chain joins TRBV4-3 and TRBJ2-2; perhaps TRBD1 as D (6 bases). The CDR3 length is 16 residues. V lost 3 bases and J 0 bases, leaving 11 bases between the germline ends. Germline values: CDR1 LGHNA, CDR2 YSLEER. The CDR3 region has the DNA TGCGCCAGCAGCCAGACGACAGGCGCGAACACCGGGGAGCTGTTTTTT. Translation: CASSQTTGANTGELFF.

Only a few counts were recorded for this clone. Within the sample, other DNA sequences also encode this same CDR3. The V call is TRBV10-3, the J call TRBJ2-7; the D is unclear. With 3 bases removed from V and 2 bases from J, the gap between germline ends came to 14 bases. From germline, CDR1 is ENHRY and CDR2 SYGVKD. The CDR3 has 15 amino acids. The CDR3 nucleotides are TGTGCCATCAGTGAAGTTGCGAGAGGTCCCTACGAGCAGTACTTC. Translating it yields CAISEVARGPYEQYF.

The chain links TRBV6-5 to TRBJ1-2, with TRBD1 matching 7 bases. The CDR3 covers 16 residues. J gave up 4 bases and V 0 bases, and 8 bases lay outside the gene matches. Germline lookup yields CDR1 MNHEY and CDR2 SVGAGI. CDR3 sequence (DNA): TGTGCCAGCAGTTACTCAAGGGACAGACCCCTCTATGGCTACACCTTC. This sequence encodes CASSYSRDRPLYGYTF.

The rearrangement uses TRBV5-4 and TRBJ2-3, with a possible D match to TRBD2 (6 bases). V lost 4 bases to trimming and J lost 4 bases, with 13 bases between them. The germline CDR1 and CDR2 sequences are SGHNT and YYREEE (reference sequence). CDR3 length: 14 amino acids. CDR3: CASSPLGGADTQYF. CDR3 sequence (DNA): TGTGCCAGCAGCCCCCTGGGAGGTGCAGATACGCAGTATTTT.

The rearrangement joins TRBV15 to TRBJ1-4, with a possible D match to TRBD1 (5 bases). CDR1 LNHNV and CDR2 YYDKDF come from the germline V gene (reference sequence). With 0 bases removed from V and 3 bases from J, the gap between germline ends came to 5 bases. The CDR3 covers 14 residues. CDR3 coding DNA: TGTGCCACCAGCAGAGACAGGGCTAATGAAAAACTGTTTTTT. Translation gives CATSRDRANEKLFF. The full variable domain, with the rest looked up from reference TRBV15 and TRBJ1-4, is DAMVIQNPRYQVTQFGKPVTLSCSQTLNHNVMYWYQQKSSQAPKLLFHYYDKDFNNEADTPDNFQSRRPNTSFCFLDIRSPGLGDTAMYLCATSRDRANEKLFFGSGTQLSVL.

The chain recombines TRBV5-8 with TRBJ1-5; 8 nucleotides match TRBD1. Trimming took 4 bases from V and 4 from J; bases not matched to a gene: 10. Germline-derived CDR1 and CDR2 are SGHTS and YDEGEE. This CDR3 comprises 16 residues. The DNA of the CDR3 is TGTGCCAGCAGCCGGACAGGGTTAAGGGGAAATCAGCCCCAGCATTTT. This codes for CASSRTGLRGNQPQHF.

This chain links TRBV9 with TRBJ2-7, with D maybe TRBD1 (7 bases). With 0 bases removed from V and 2 bases from J, the gap between germline ends came to 18 bases. The CDR3 is 17 residues long. The V gene's germline CDR1 is SGDLS and CDR2 YYNGEE. CDR3 amino acids: CASSVAPAGGGTYEQYF. The CDR3 nucleotides read TGTGCCAGCAGCGTAGCTCCCGCAGGGGGAGGCACCTACGAGCAGTACTTC.